One sample yielded the 27 T cell receptor beta chains listed below, sequenced in a study of blood T cell repertoires in COVID-19. Sequenced by immunoSEQ multiplex PCR; TCRdb stores in-frame clones only, minus some. The data show fewer than 250,000 clones, with over 75% seen just once and 9.5% to 15% held by the top ten. The sample was peripheral blood. The receptors shown here come from a woman aged 50 to 65 with acute or convalescent COVID-19.

This clone was counted between two and nine times. The CDR3 DNA reads TGTGCCAGCAGAGACAGGGGGCGGGATACGCAGTATTTT. Protein sequence: CASRDRGRDTQYF. This rearrangement joins TRBV6-5 to TRBJ2-3; 10 bases agree with TRBD1. Trimming at V came to 6 bases and at J to 6 bases, leaving 3 bases not matched to a gene. The CDR3 contains 13 residues. Germline V gene sequence: CDR1 MNHEY, CDR2 SVGAGI.

This rearrangement joins TRBV19 to TRBJ1-5, with a tentative D call TRBD1 (5 bases). The CDR3 runs 15 residues. Germline CDR1 LNHDA, CDR2 SQIVND (reference sequence). V was shortened by 4 bases and J by 5 bases, with 15 bases between the two germline ends. In DNA, the CDR3 is TGTGCCAGTAGTACCCGTCGGGACTTCCATCAGCCCCAGCATTTT. Amino acids: CASSTRRDFHQPQHF.

This clone showed up just once. The chain recombines TRBV19 with TRBJ2-1; 13 positions match TRBD2. CDR1 and CDR2 from the germline V gene are LNHDA and SQIVND (reference sequence). The CDR3 extends over 15 amino acids. V was clipped by 8 bases and J by 9 bases; unmatched bases: 10. The CDR3 DNA sequence: TGTGCCAGTGGGGCAACTAGCGGGGGGGCCAGTGAGCAGTTCTTC. Protein product: CASGATSGGASEQFF. The full variable domain, in which reference TRBV19 and TRBJ2-1 provide the parts outside the CDR3, is DGGITQSPKYLFRKEGQNVTLSCEQNLNHDAMYWYRQDPGQGLRLIYYSQIVNDFQKGDIAEGYSVSREKKESFPLTVTSAQKNPTAFYLCASGATSGGASEQFFGPGTRLTVL.

This chain connects TRBV3-1 (or the pseudogene TRBV3-2) to TRBJ1-4, with D perhaps TRBD1 (5 bases). CDR3 length: 16 residues. Germline CDR1 reads LGHDT; CDR2 reads YNNKEL (reference sequence). Trimming took 4 bases from V and 7 from J, leaving 19 bases between them. CDR3 bases: TGTGCCAGCAGCCCCAACCAGCGGGGCAGAGGTGAAAAACTGTTTTTT. Its protein product is CASSPNQRGRGEKLFF.

V is TRBV5-8 and J is TRBJ1-2, with D possibly TRBD1 on 6 matching bases. This CDR3 contains 15 residues. The germline CDR1 and CDR2 sequences are SGHTS and YDEGEE. Trimming took off 6 bases at V and 0 bases at J, with 15 bases between the two ends. This CDR3 reads CASNPGDPANYGYTF. The CDR3 DNA follows: TGTGCCAGCAACCCAGGGGACCCAGCTAACTATGGCTACACCTTC.

This chain joins TRBV6-5 and TRBJ1-5; no clear D. V lost 2 bases, J lost 0 bases, and 5 bases lay in between. Per germline, CDR1 MNHEY and CDR2 SVGAGI. The CDR3 consists of 14 residues. The CDR3 region is CASSYADSNQPQHF. The CDR3 DNA reads as TGTGCCAGCAGTTACGCGGATAGCAATCAGCCCCAGCATTTT.

This rearrangement joins TRBV30 to TRBJ1-1, with TRBD1 matching 9 bases. The CDR3 has 18 amino acids. V trimming: 2 bases; J trimming: 4 bases; junction bases outside the gene matches: 17. Germline CDR1 reads GTSNPN; CDR2 reads SVGIG (reference sequence). The CDR3 coding sequence is TGTGCCTGGAGTAAATGGGCCACAGGGGGCGACCGGGGCACTGAAGCTTTCTTT. Translated: CAWSKWATGGDRGTEAFF.

This clone has a single count. The chain has TRBV12-5 and TRBJ1-6; 7 bases are a match to TRBD1. CDR1 is LGHNT, CDR2 FRNRAP, per germline. V was clipped by 8 bases and J by 7 bases; unmatched bases: 5. This CDR3 contains 13 residues. The DNA for the CDR3 is TGTGCTAGTAGGGGACAGCCCAATTCACCCCTCCACTTT. Its protein is CASRGQPNSPLHF.

The V gene is TRBV15, the J gene TRBJ2-2; D possibly corresponds to TRBD2 (6 bases). This CDR3 has 14 amino acids. The V and J ends lost 5 bases and 7 bases respectively, with 14 bases between them. Per germline, CDR1 LNHNV and CDR2 YYDKDF (reference sequence). The CDR3 DNA follows: TGTGCCACCAGCGGGGGGAGGATTTTCGGGGAGCTGTTTTTT. Its translation is CATSGGRIFGELFF.

CDR3 bases: TGTGCCAGCAGTTTGCCAGGTGACAATTCACCCCTCCACTTT. Translation gives CASSLPGDNSPLHF. This chain links TRBV27 with TRBJ1-6, with unresolved D. CDR3 length: 14 residues. Germline V gives CDR1 MNHEY, CDR2 SMNVEV (reference sequence). The V gene lost 3 bases and the J gene lost 7 bases, with 10 bases spanning the gap.

V gene TRBV24-1 combines with J gene TRBJ2-7, with 7 bases that match TRBD1. V was pared by 5 bases and J by 5 bases, with 14 bases of the junction left unmatched. CDR3 length: 16 residues. Germline-derived CDR1 and CDR2 are KGHDR and SFDVKD. The CDR3 DNA reads as TGTGCCACCAGTGTCGCTTGGGGACAGTCGGTCCACGAGCAGTACTTC. It encodes CATSVAWGQSVHEQYF.

The rearrangement joins TRBV19 to TRBJ2-7; TRBD1 matches at 10 bases. CDR1 and CDR2 (germline): LNHDA, SQIVND (reference sequence). V lost 5 bases to trimming and J lost 3 bases; unmatched junction nucleotides: 4. The CDR3 is 14 amino acids. CDR3 DNA: TGTGCCAGTAGTCCCGGGACAGGGGACTACGAGCAGTACTTC. It translates to CASSPGTGDYEQYF.

The V gene is TRBV10-3, the J gene TRBJ1-1; possible D gene TRBD1, 6 bases. Germline assignment: CDR1 ENHRY and CDR2 SYGVKD. The CDR3 is 15 residues long. V lost 3 bases and J 1 base, leaving 12 bases between the germline ends. The CDR3 loop is CAISDRGHQNTEAFF. CDR3 bases: TGTGCCATCAGTGATCGGGGACACCAGAACACTGAAGCTTTCTTT.

This clone occurred a few times. The chain is built from TRBV7-9 and TRBJ2-5; no clear D gene. Trimming shortened V by 5 bases and J by 6 bases, and 4 bases separated the two germline ends. From germline, CDR1 is SEHNR and CDR2 FQNEAQ (reference sequence). The CDR3 is made up of 10 amino acids. Written as DNA, the CDR3 is TGTGCCAGCAGCGACAAGACCCAGTACTTC. Translating gives CASSDKTQYF. The full variable domain, with the rest looked up from reference TRBV7-9 and TRBJ2-5, is DTGVSQNPRHKITKRGQNVTFRCDPISEHNRLYWYRQTLGQGPEFLTYFQNEAQLEKSRLLSDRFSAERPKGSFSTLEIQRTEQGDSAMYLCASSDKTQYFGPGTRLLVL.

The V gene is TRBV19, the J gene TRBJ1-4; 10 bases align to TRBD1. The germline gives CDR1 LNHDA, CDR2 SQIVND (reference sequence). The J segment lost 10 bases and the V segment lost 4 bases, leaving 9 bases of the junction unmatched. The CDR3 has 15 amino acids. The CDR3 coding sequence is TGTGCCAGTAGTACCACGACAGGGGGCAGCGGAAAACTGTTTTTT. Protein sequence: CASSTTTGGSGKLFF. The whole variable domain, remainder taken from reference TRBV19 and TRBJ1-4, is DGGITQSPKYLFRKEGQNVTLSCEQNLNHDAMYWYRQDPGQGLRLIYYSQIVNDFQKGDIAEGYSVSREKKESFPLTVTSAQKNPTAFYLCASSTTTGGSGKLFFGSGTQLSVL.

The gene calls are TRBV19 and TRBJ2-1, with TRBD2 matching over 12 bases. Unmatched junction bases numbered 4, after V lost 7 bases and J lost 9 bases. The V gene's germline CDR1 is LNHDA and CDR2 SQIVND (reference sequence). The CDR3 runs 13 residues. The CDR3 is CASTTSGRTEQFF. CDR3 DNA sequence: TGTGCCAGTACTACTAGCGGGAGGACTGAGCAGTTCTTC.

V usage is TRBV27 and J usage is TRBJ2-2; unclear D gene. The V gene lost 3 bases and the J gene lost 9 bases, with 11 bases spanning the gap. The CDR3 has 13 residues. Germline CDR1 reads MNHEY; CDR2 reads SMNVEV (reference sequence). CDR3 sequence: CASSFERGRELFF. CDR3 nucleotide sequence: TGTGCCAGCAGTTTTGAACGAGGAAGGGAGCTGTTTTTT.

This clone is a singleton in its sample. The chain combines TRBV10-2 with TRBJ2-7; tentatively, D is TRBD1 (6 bases). Germline CDR1 is WSHSY and CDR2 is SAAADI. The CDR3 extends over 12 amino acids. The V end was cut by 8 bases, the J end by 1 base, with 9 bases between. The DNA for the CDR3 is TGCGCCAGCCAAAGGGGGTCCTACGAGCAGTACTTC. Translated, it gives CASQRGSYEQYF.

This chain uses TRBV19 with TRBJ1-1, with no clear D. Germline CDR1 and CDR2: LNHDA and SQIVND (reference sequence). The CDR3 has 12 residues. V dropped 10 bases and J dropped 1 base, with 10 bases sitting between them. CDR3 DNA sequence: TGTGCCATCAGAGGGAGGAACACTGAAGCTTTCTTT. It encodes CAIRGRNTEAFF.

The chain couples TRBV6-5 to TRBJ1-5; D not certain. The CDR3 has 13 residues. Looked up from germline, CDR1 is MNHEY and CDR2 is SVGAGI. Deletions cut 5 bases from V and 4 bases from J, with 9 bases between. CDR3 nucleotide sequence: TGTGCCAGCAGTCGGTCCTATAATCAGCCCCAGCATTTT. Its protein is CASSRSYNQPQHF.

V gene TRBV5-5 combines with J gene TRBJ2-5; D may be TRBD1 (6 bases). V lost 0 bases and J 5 bases, leaving 11 bases between the germline ends. Germline CDR1 reads SGHKS; CDR2 reads YYEKEE (reference sequence). The CDR3 has 14 amino acids. The CDR3 DNA reads as TGTGCCAGCAGCTTGGGACTCCAGGGGGAGACCCAGTACTTC. It is translated as CASSLGLQGETQYF.

This clone has only one observation. CDR3 coding DNA: TGTGCCAGCAGCTTAACAGGGGGTTCTGTTTTGAGGAATGAGCAGTTCTTC. Translated, it gives CASSLTGGSVLRNEQFF. V gene TRBV11-2 combines with J gene TRBJ2-1; 8 bases agree with TRBD1. V was pared by 2 bases and J by 7 bases, with 13 bases of the junction left unmatched. Germline V CDR1 and CDR2: SGHAT, FQNNGV. This CDR3 comprises 17 residues.

This clone has a handful of counts. The chain has TRBV10-3 and TRBJ2-7, with 7 nucleotides matching TRBD1. The CDR3 sequence is 17 residues long. The germline CDR1 and CDR2 sequences are ENHRY and SYGVKD. Trimming took 0 bases from V and 5 from J; bases not matched to a gene: 13. CDR3 bases: TGTGCCATCAGTGAGTCGACTTTCGGACAGGTTCTGGACGAGCAGTACTTC. Translated, it gives CAISESTFGQVLDEQYF.

This chain joins TRBV19 and TRBJ2-7, with TRBD1 identical over 11 bases. V gave up 6 bases and J gave up 5 bases; unmatched junction bases: 9. The CDR3 is 15 amino acids. From germline, CDR1 is LNHDA and CDR2 SQIVND (reference sequence). CDR3 residues: CASRPSGQGVNEQYF. The CDR3 nucleotides read TGTGCCAGTAGGCCTTCGGGACAGGGGGTAAACGAGCAGTACTTC. The whole variable domain, remainder taken from reference TRBV19 and TRBJ2-7, is DGGITQSPKYLFRKEGQNVTLSCEQNLNHDAMYWYRQDPGQGLRLIYYSQIVNDFQKGDIAEGYSVSREKKESFPLTVTSAQKNPTAFYLCASRPSGQGVNEQYFGPGTRLTVT.

This chain uses TRBV29-1 with TRBJ1-5; TRBD1 matches 8 bases. J was trimmed by 4 bases and V by 5 bases; bases with no gene match: 7. Looked up from germline, CDR1 is SQVTM and CDR2 is ANQGSEA. The CDR3 extends over 14 amino acids. The CDR3: CSVRDRGPNQPQHF. The DNA of the CDR3 is TGCAGCGTTCGAGACAGGGGACCTAATCAGCCCCAGCATTTT.

V usage is TRBV29-1 and J usage is TRBJ2-1, with 11 bases lining up with TRBD2. Germline lookup yields CDR1 SQVTM and CDR2 ANQGSEA. V lost 4 bases to trimming and J lost 7 bases; unmatched junction nucleotides: 9. The CDR3 is 15 amino acids. The CDR3 loop is CSVVYRSSGRNEQFF. The CDR3 nucleotides read TGCAGCGTTGTATATCGGTCTAGCGGGAGGAATGAGCAGTTCTTC.

This clone was counted a few times. The chain uses TRBV28 and TRBJ2-2; 8 bases match TRBD1. Germline CDR1 and CDR2: MDHEN and SYDVKM. The CDR3 covers 15 residues. The J segment lost 6 bases and the V segment lost 10 bases, leaving 13 bases of the junction unmatched. As DNA, the CDR3 is TGTGCCACCGTAACAGGGGGAACGGTCGCCGGGGAGCTGTTTTTT. Its translation: CATVTGGTVAGELFF.